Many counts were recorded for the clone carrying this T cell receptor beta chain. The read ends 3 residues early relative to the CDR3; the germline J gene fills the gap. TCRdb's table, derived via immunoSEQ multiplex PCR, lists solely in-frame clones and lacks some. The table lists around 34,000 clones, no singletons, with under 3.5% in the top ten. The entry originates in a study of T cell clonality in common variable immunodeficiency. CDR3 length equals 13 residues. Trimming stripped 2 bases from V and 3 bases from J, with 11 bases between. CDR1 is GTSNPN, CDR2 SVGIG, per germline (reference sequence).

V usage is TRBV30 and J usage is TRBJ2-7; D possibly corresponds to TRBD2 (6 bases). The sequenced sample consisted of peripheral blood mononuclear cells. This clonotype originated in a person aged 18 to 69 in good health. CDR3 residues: CAWSRLENYEQYF. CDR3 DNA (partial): TGTGCCTGGAGTAGACTAGAGAACTACGAG.